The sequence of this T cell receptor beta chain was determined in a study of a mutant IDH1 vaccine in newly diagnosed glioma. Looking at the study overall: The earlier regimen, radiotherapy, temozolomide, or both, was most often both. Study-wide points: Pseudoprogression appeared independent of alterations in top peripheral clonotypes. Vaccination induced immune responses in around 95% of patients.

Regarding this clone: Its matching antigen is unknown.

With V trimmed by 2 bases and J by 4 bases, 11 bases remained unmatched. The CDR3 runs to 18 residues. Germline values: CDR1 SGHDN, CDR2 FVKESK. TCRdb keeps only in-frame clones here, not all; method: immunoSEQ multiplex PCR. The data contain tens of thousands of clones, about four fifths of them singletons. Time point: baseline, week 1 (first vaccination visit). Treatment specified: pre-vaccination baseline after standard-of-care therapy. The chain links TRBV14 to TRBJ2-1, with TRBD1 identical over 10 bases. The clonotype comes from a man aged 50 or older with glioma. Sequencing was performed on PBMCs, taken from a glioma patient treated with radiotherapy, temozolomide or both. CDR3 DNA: TGTGCCAGCAGCCAAAGGATAGCGGGACAGGGGTTTTACAATGAGCAGTTCTTC. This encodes CASSQRIAGQGFYNEQFF.